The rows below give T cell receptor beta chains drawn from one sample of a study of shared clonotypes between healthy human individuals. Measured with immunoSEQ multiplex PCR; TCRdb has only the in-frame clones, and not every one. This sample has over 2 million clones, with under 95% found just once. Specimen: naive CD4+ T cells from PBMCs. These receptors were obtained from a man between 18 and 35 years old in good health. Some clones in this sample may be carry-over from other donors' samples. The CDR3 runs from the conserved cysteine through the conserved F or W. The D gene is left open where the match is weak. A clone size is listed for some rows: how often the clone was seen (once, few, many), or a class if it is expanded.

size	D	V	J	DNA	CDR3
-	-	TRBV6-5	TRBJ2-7	TGTGCCAGCAGTTACTTTGGACTGAAGGGCGAGCAGTACTTC	CASSYFGLKGEQYF
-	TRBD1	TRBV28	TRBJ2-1	TGTGCCAGCAGTTCTCCCGACAGGGCGGGTGAGCAGTTCTTC	CASSSPDRAGEQFF
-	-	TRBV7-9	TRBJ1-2	TGTGCCAGCAGCTTGGACGGCTATGTAGGCTACACCTTC	CASSLDGYVGYTF
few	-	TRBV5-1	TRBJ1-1	TGCGCCAGCAGCTGGGACAATCGTAAAGCTTTCTTT	CASSWDNRKAFF
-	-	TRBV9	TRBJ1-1	TGTGCCAGCAGCCCCGGCACCCTCATGAACACTGAAGCTTTCTTT	CASSPGTLMNTEAFF
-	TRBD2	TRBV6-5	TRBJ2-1	TGTGCCAGCAGTTCCACTAGCGTCACCAATGAGCAGTTCTTC	CASSSTSVTNEQFF
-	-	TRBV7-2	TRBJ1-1	TGTGCCAGCAGAATGGGTAGCGCGCCGGGCAACACTGAAGCTTTCTTT	CASRMGSAPGNTEAFF
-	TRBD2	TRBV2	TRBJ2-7	TGTGCCAGCAAACTAGCGGTTTACGAGCAGTACTTC	CASKLAVYEQYF
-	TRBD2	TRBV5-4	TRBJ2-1	TGTGCCAGCAGCGGCCGGGGGGATGGTTTGCAGCAGTTCTTC	CASSGRGDGLQQFF
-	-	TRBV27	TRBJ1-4	TGTGCCAGCAGTTATTCCGACGCAACTAATGAAAAACTGTTTTTT	CASSYSDATNEKLFF
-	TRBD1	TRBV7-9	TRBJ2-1	TGTGCCAGCAGCTCCGGGACAGGCCGAATGGGGCAGTTCTTC	CASSSGTGRMGQFF
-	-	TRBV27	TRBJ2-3	TGTGCCAGCCGCCGAGCTGGGGTTGGTACAGATACGCAGTATTTT	CASRRAGVGTDTQYF
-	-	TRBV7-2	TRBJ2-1	TGTGCCAGCAGCTCCATGGGGGTATTGGGTCAAGAGCAGTTCTTC	CASSSMGVLGQEQFF
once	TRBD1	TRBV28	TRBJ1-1	TGTGCCAGCAGTCCGGGACAGGGGCCTGAAGCTTTCTTT	CASSPGQGPEAFF
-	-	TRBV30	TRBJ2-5	TGTGCCTGGAGCCCCAGGGGGACTGGAACCCAGTACTTC	CAWSPRGTGTQYF
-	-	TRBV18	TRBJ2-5	TGTGCCAGCTCACCACCGTCGGGTGCAGAGACCCAGTACTTC	CASSPPSGAETQYF
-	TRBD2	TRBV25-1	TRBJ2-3	TGTGCCAGCAGTGAAGATCTAGCGGGCACAGATACGCAGTATTTT	CASSEDLAGTDTQYF